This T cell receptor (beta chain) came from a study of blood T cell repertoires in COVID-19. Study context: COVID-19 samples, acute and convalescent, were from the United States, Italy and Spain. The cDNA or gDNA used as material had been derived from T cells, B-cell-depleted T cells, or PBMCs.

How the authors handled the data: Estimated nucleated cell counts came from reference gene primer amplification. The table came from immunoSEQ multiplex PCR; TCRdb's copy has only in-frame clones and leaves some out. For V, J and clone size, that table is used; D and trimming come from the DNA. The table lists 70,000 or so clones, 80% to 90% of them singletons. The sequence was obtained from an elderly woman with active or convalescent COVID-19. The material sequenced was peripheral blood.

CDR3 coding DNA: TGCGCCAGCAGCCATCTCGGGACTTGGAACACCATATATTTT. This encodes CASSHLGTWNTIYF. The V and J genes are TRBV4-1 and TRBJ1-3, with a possible D match to TRBD1 (5 bases). CDR3 length equals 14 residues. V shed 3 bases and J shed 7 bases, with 13 bases lying between them. Germline V gene data show CDR1 as MGHRA and CDR2 as YSYEKL.